The T cell receptor beta chain under discussion was sequenced for a study of beta chain features in type 1 diabetes. General study results and limits: Amplification by PCR could prefer shorter templates, with the same effect in patients and controls. There was a possibility that cDNA sequencing over-represented cells with high TCR expression. Within the patient group, naive, central memory and Treg TCRB repertoires appeared more similar to each other than within healthy donors. The study found moderately but significantly shorter TCRB CDR3s in all four CD4+ subsets of Type 1 diabetes patients.

The CDR3 is 16 amino acids. Per germline, CDR1 ENHRY and CDR2 SYGVKD. The V end lost 0 bases, the J end lost 2 bases, and 13 bases lay between the germline ends. This clone showed up just once. What it binds is unknown. cDNA synthesis used the whole RNA isolate, giving expressed TCRB sequences. It was found that naive, central memory and regulatory T cell samples averaged approximately 3.5 million reads. Here immunoSEQ multiplex PCR was the method, and the copy in TCRdb shows in-frame clones only, minus some. Here the sample spans 200,000 to 300,000 clones, approximately 10% being singletons. The sequence derives from a man younger than 45 with type 1 diabetes. The sample was naive CD4+ T cells from blood. The chain employs TRBV10-3 and TRBJ1-2, with D possibly TRBD1 on 5 matching bases. The CDR3 protein is CAISESYQGRNYGYTF. For the CDR3, the DNA is TGTGCCATCAGTGAGTCGTATCAGGGTCGGAACTATGGCTACACCTTC.